The next 16 T cell receptor beta chains were all read from a single sample in a study of blood T cells in healthy people across ages. A second PCR of 7 to 11 cycles used a sample-barcoded 5' primer and a J-beta primer mix. TCRdb used MiXCR to reprocess the 5' RACE reads, holding one entry per CDR3 protein. Seen here are 1.5 million to 2 million distinct CDR3 sequences, 49% observed once, and the top ten hold 2.1%. Sequencing was carried out using blood. Receptor source: a woman between 40 and 50 years old in good health.

This clonotype is a singleton in its sample. The J gene is TRBJ2-1, the V gene TRBV10-3; a possible D gene is TRBD1 (5 bases). This CDR3 region has 14 residues. CDR1 is ENHRY, CDR2 SYGVKD, per germline. Trimming removed 5 bases at V and 1 base at J, with 9 bases between. CDR3: CAISQGTSYNEQFF. In DNA, the CDR3 is TGTGCCATCAGTCAGGGAACTTCCTACAATGAGCAGTTCTTC.

The chain joins TRBV6-5 to TRBJ1-2, with no clear D. V lost 0 bases, J lost 4 bases, and 9 bases lay in between. Looked up from germline, CDR1 is MNHEY and CDR2 is SVGAGI. This CDR3 contains 14 residues. CDR3 nucleotide sequence: TGTGCCAGCAGTTACTCGAATACTATCTATGGCTACACCTTC. Amino acid sequence: CASSYSNTIYGYTF.

The rearrangement uses TRBV7-2 and TRBJ1-5; weak D call: TRBD1 (6 bases). Between the trimmed V and J ends, which lost 5 bases and 5 bases, there was a span of 19 bases. Germline CDR1 and CDR2: SGHTA and FQGNSA. There are 16 residues in the CDR3. CDR3 nucleotides: TGTGCCAGCAGCCTCTCCGATGGGGGGGGCGATCAGCCCCAGCATTTT. Amino acids: CASSLSDGGGDQPQHF.

In its sample, this clonotype was seen once. The chain joins TRBV6-5 to TRBJ2-3, with D perhaps TRBD1 (6 bases). The germline V and J ends were trimmed by 8 bases and 5 bases, with 11 bases remaining between them. This CDR3 has 12 amino acids. CDR1 is MNHEY and CDR2 is SVGAGI in the germline V gene. The CDR3 DNA reads as TGTGCCAGCGCGAGGGGGAGAGATACGCAGTATTTT. Its protein product is CASARGRDTQYF.

This clonotype was seen just once. The rearrangement uses TRBV6-5 and TRBJ2-3; TRBD1 or TRBD2 may be the D gene (6 bases each). The CDR3 runs 14 residues. Trimming stripped 7 bases from V and 4 bases from J, with 15 bases between. Germline V CDR1 and CDR2: MNHEY, SVGAGI. The CDR3 region is CASIRQEGADTQYF. CDR3 nucleotides: TGTGCCAGCATTCGACAGGAGGGGGCAGATACGCAGTATTTT.

The V and J genes are TRBV6-5 and TRBJ1-2, with TRBD1 matching 10 bases. The CDR3 totals 17 residues. V dropped 0 bases and J dropped 3; count of bases not matched to a gene: 7. CDR1 MNHEY and CDR2 SVGAGI come from the germline V gene. CDR3 region: CASSYSDRGLGDYGYTF. The CDR3 bases are TGTGCCAGCAGTTACTCAGACAGGGGGCTTGGGGACTATGGCTACACCTTC.

The gene calls are TRBV4-1 and TRBJ1-2; D possibly corresponds to TRBD1 (6 bases). This CDR3 has 14 residues. Deletions cut 2 bases from V and 7 bases from J, with 14 bases between. Germline values: CDR1 MGHRA, CDR2 YSYEKL. The CDR3 coding sequence is TGCGCCAGCAGCCAACTTACAGGGCCCACTGGCTACACCTTC. This gives the protein CASSQLTGPTGYTF.

The rearrangement uses TRBV12-1 and TRBJ1-2. TRBV12-1 is tagged as a pseudogene. The CDR3 has 16 residues. The CDR3 nucleotides are TGTGCCAGCAGCCCCCGAGCGGGTAGGCACGGCTATGGCTACACCTTC. Its protein is CASSPRAGRHGYGYTF.

Note on this clonotype: A read error may produce the germline difference seen at one junction end. This chain connects TRBV2 to TRBJ2-7, with D tentatively TRBD1 (5 bases). Germline CDR1 and CDR2: SNHLY and FYNNEI. The CDR3 loop spans 15 amino acids. The CDR3 sequence: CASSESDIPTYEQYF. CDR3 sequence (DNA): TGCGCCAGCAGTGAGTCGGACATCCCAACCTACGAGCAGTACTTC. Filled out from reference TRBV2 and TRBJ2-7, the complete variable domain reads EPEVTQTPSHQVTQMGQEVILRCVPISNHLYFYWYRQILGQKVEFLVSFYNNEISEKSEIFDDQFSVERPDGSNFTLKIRSTKLEDSAMYFCASSESDIPTYEQYFGPGTRLTVT.

The chain uses TRBV7-2 and TRBJ1-1; D gene ambiguous. V shed 4 bases and J shed 4 bases, with 16 bases lying between them. The CDR3 runs 15 residues. The germline CDR1 and CDR2 sequences are SGHTA and FQGNSA. CDR3 DNA sequence: TGTGCCAGCAGCTCCACATCTGTCAGGAGCACTGAAGCTTTCTTT. Amino acids: CASSSTSVRSTEAFF.

A few counts support this clonotype. The chain employs TRBV27 and TRBJ2-7, with 11 bases identical to TRBD1. The V and J ends lost 1 base and 2 bases, in that order; junction bases with no gene match: 4. The CDR3 is 16 residues long. Germline assignment: CDR1 MNHEY and CDR2 SMNVEV (reference sequence). CDR3 nucleotide sequence: TGTGCCAGCAGTTTATATCCGGGACAGGGGGCCTACGAGCAGTACTTC. It is translated as CASSLYPGQGAYEQYF.

V is TRBV5-1 and J is TRBJ2-5; no clear D. CDR1 and CDR2 from the germline V gene are SGHRS and YFSETQ. There are 12 residues in the CDR3. V dropped 4 bases and J dropped 5 bases, with 9 bases sitting between them. The DNA for the CDR3 is TGCGCCAGCAGCCCCGAGAAGGAGACCCAGTACTTC. Protein product: CASSPEKETQYF.

This chain links TRBV20-1 with TRBJ2-3; tentatively, D is TRBD1 or TRBD2 (6 bases each). This CDR3 region has 13 residues. CDR1 DFQATT and CDR2 SNEGSKA come from the germline V gene (reference sequence). The CDR3 DNA sequence: TGCACCACCCGGGGGCGAGCGGCAGATACGCAGTATTTT. It translates to CTTRGRAADTQYF.

This sequence joins TRBV6-5 and TRBJ1-1; D gene ambiguous. The CDR3 totals 14 residues. V was shortened by 0 bases and J by 4 bases, with 9 bases between the two germline ends. Per germline, CDR1 MNHEY and CDR2 SVGAGI. The CDR3 DNA sequence: TGTGCCAGCAGTTACTCCCTCCGGACCACTGAAGCTTTCTTT. Translation: CASSYSLRTTEAFF.

J is TRBJ2-3 and V is TRBV27; tentatively, D is TRBD1 or TRBD2 (6 bases each). Germline loops: CDR1 MNHEY, CDR2 SMNVEV (reference sequence). The CDR3 contains 13 residues. Trimming shortened V by 7 bases and J by 4 bases, and 12 bases separated the two germline ends. The chain's CDR3 is CASTPGGSDTQYF. CDR3 in DNA: TGTGCCAGCACTCCCGGGGGCTCAGATACGCAGTATTTT.

In this sample, this clonotype turned up many times. The chain couples TRBV27 to TRBJ1-5, with unresolved D. Looked up from germline, CDR1 is MNHEY and CDR2 is SMNVEV (reference sequence). The CDR3 contains 14 residues. The V end lost 6 bases, the J end lost 0 bases, and 9 bases lay between the germline ends. The CDR3 DNA sequence: TGTGCCAGCAGCTTAGGCAGTAGCAATCAGCCCCAGCATTTT. This encodes CASSLGSSNQPQHF.